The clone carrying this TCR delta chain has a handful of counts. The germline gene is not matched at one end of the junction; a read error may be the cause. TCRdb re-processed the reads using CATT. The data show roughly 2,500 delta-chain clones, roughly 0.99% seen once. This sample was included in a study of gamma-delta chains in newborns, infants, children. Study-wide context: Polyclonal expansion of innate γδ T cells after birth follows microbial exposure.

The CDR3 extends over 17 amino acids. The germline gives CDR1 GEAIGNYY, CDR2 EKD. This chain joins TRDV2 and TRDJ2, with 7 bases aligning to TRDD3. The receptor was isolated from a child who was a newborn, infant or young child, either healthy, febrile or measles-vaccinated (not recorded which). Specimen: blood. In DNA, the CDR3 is TGTGCCCGTGACCCCCTGGGGGTCGAAGCTTTGGCAGCACAACTCTTCTTT. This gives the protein CARDPLGVEALAAQLFF.